The 17 T cell receptor beta chains reported below all come from one sample, sequenced in a study of cytomegalovirus exposure and HLA in healthy donors. PCR employed 60 Vbeta and 13 Jbeta primers. TCRdb's copy holds only in-frame clones and misses some; the assay was immunoSEQ multiplex PCR. The table includes some 150,000 clones, around 80% detected once. Material: PBMCs. The source is a woman aged 40-49 years in good health and CMV-seronegative.

V is TRBV4-1 and J is TRBJ1-1; TRBD1 matches 7 bases. CDR1 and CDR2 (germline): MGHRA, YSYEKL. J lost 8 bases, V lost 4 bases, and 16 bases had no gene match. This CDR3 comprises 16 residues. The CDR3, as DNA: TGCGCCAGCAGCCCCTATTACGGTGGGACAGTTCTGGAAGCTTTCTTT. Protein product: CASSPYYGGTVLEAFF.

V is TRBV7-9 and J is TRBJ2-3; D possibly corresponds to TRBD2 (7 bases). The CDR3 runs to 15 residues. The V and J ends lost 5 bases and 2 bases respectively, with 14 bases between them. Germline-derived CDR1 and CDR2 are SEHNR and FQNEAQ (reference sequence). Here the CDR3 reads CASSPGGAYTDTQYF. CDR3 nucleotides: TGTGCCAGCAGCCCTGGGGGGGCCTACACAGATACGCAGTATTTT. Drawing the rest from reference TRBV7-9 and TRBJ2-3, the complete variable domain is DTGVSQNPRHKITKRGQNVTFRCDPISEHNRLYWYRQTLGQGPEFLTYFQNEAQLEKSRLLSDRFSAERPKGSFSTLEIQRTEQGDSAMYLCASSPGGAYTDTQYFGPGTRLTVL.

The chain combines TRBV19 with TRBJ1-1; D call uncertain. Germline V gives CDR1 LNHDA, CDR2 SQIVND (reference sequence). There are 12 residues in the CDR3. Trimming left V 8 bases short and J 5 bases short, with 12 bases between. CDR3 coding DNA: TGTGCCAGTCAGAGAGAGGAGACTGAAGCTTTCTTT. Protein: CASQREETEAFF.

The chain has TRBV27 and TRBJ1-1; 7 nucleotides agree with TRBD1. The CDR3 runs to 13 residues. Germline V CDR1 and CDR2: MNHEY, SMNVEV (reference sequence). V trimming: 6 bases; J trimming: 6 bases; junction bases outside the gene matches: 7. The CDR3 loop is CASSQGGMAEAFF. The CDR3 DNA is TGTGCCAGCAGCCAGGGGGGCATGGCTGAAGCTTTCTTT.

The V and J genes are TRBV7-9 and TRBJ1-1, with no clear D. The CDR3 contains 15 residues. CDR1 is SEHNR and CDR2 is FQNEAQ in the germline V gene (reference sequence). The V end was cut by 1 base, the J end by 1 base, with 10 bases between. CDR3 amino acids: CASSLVRRANTEAFF. In nucleotides, the CDR3 is TGTGCCAGCAGCTTAGTCAGGAGGGCGAACACTGAAGCTTTCTTT. Together with reference TRBV7-9 and TRBJ1-1, the CDR3 gives the full variable domain: DTGVSQNPRHKITKRGQNVTFRCDPISEHNRLYWYRQTLGQGPEFLTYFQNEAQLEKSRLLSDRFSAERPKGSFSTLEIQRTEQGDSAMYLCASSLVRRANTEAFFGQGTRLTVV.

The chain combines TRBV5-1 with TRBJ2-3, with 9 bases aligning to TRBD2. This CDR3 comprises 15 residues. The V gene end was trimmed by 3 bases and the J gene end by 2 bases; junction bases not matched to a gene: 4. From germline, CDR1 is SGHRS and CDR2 YFSETQ. The CDR3 DNA follows: TGCGCCAGCAGCTGGGGCGGGGGGGACACAGATACGCAGTATTTT. This gives the protein CASSWGGGDTDTQYF. Together with reference TRBV5-1 and TRBJ2-3, the CDR3 gives the full variable domain: KAGVTQTPRYLIKTRGQQVTLSCSPISGHRSVSWYQQTPGQGLQFLFEYFSETQRNKGNFPGRFSGRQFSNSRSEMNVSTLELGDSALYLCASSWGGGDTDTQYFGPGTRLTVL.

V gene TRBV27 combines with J gene TRBJ2-7; no clear D. The CDR3 runs 12 residues. V was shortened by 5 bases and J by 0 bases, with 5 bases between the two germline ends. Germline V gene lookup returns CDR1 MNHEY and CDR2 SMNVEV (reference sequence). The CDR3 sequence: CASSHSSYEQYF. The CDR3 DNA is TGTGCCAGCAGTCACAGCTCCTACGAGCAGTACTTC.

This clone was found once. J is TRBJ2-5 and V is TRBV5-4, with TRBD1 matching 12 bases. Germline trimming cut 2 bases from V and 3 bases from J; bases unmatched to any gene: 5. CDR3 length: 16 amino acids. Germline V gene data show CDR1 as SGHNT and CDR2 as YYREEE (reference sequence). CDR3 DNA: TGTGCCAGCAGCTTAATGGGACAGGGGGCGGAAGAGACCCAGTACTTC. The encoded protein is CASSLMGQGAEETQYF.

This clone was detected only a few times. The chain has TRBV5-1 and TRBJ2-6; a possible D gene is TRBD1 (5 bases). The CDR3 covers 16 residues. Trimming took off 8 bases at V and 0 bases at J, with 15 bases between the two ends. CDR1 and CDR2 from the germline V gene are SGHRS and YFSETQ. The CDR3 nucleotides are TGCGCCAGTCTAGAAGGGGTGCTCTCTGGGGCCAACGTCCTGACTTTC. Residues: CASLEGVLSGANVLTF. The variable domain in full, with the rest retrieved from reference TRBV5-1 and TRBJ2-6, is KAGVTQTPRYLIKTRGQQVTLSCSPISGHRSVSWYQQTPGQGLQFLFEYFSETQRNKGNFPGRFSGRQFSNSRSEMNVSTLELGDSALYLCASLEGVLSGANVLTFGAGSRLTVL.

V is TRBV27 and J is TRBJ1-6, with D possibly matching TRBD1 (5 bases). The ends were cut back, 7 bases at V and 5 bases at J, with 21 bases in the middle. This CDR3 spans 17 amino acids. From germline, CDR1 is MNHEY and CDR2 SMNVEV (reference sequence). Here the CDR3 reads CASTSGGLPLDNSPLHF. CDR3 nucleotide sequence: TGTGCCAGCACCTCCGGGGGTCTCCCCTTAGATAATTCACCCCTCCACTTT.

There are a few counts of this clone. V usage is TRBV29-1 and J usage is TRBJ1-1, with TRBD1 matching over 7 bases. The CDR3 has 13 amino acids. The V segment lost 5 bases and the J segment 3 bases; nucleotides outside the gene matches: 6. CDR1 SQVTM and CDR2 ANQGSEA come from the germline V gene. The CDR3 sequence is CSVSRQGDTEAFF. The CDR3, as DNA: TGCAGCGTTTCCCGACAGGGTGACACTGAAGCTTTCTTT.

The rearrangement uses TRBV19 and TRBJ1-6, with 8 bases matching TRBD1. The junction had 11 bases not matched to a gene; V was cut back by 4 bases and J by 6 bases. In germline, CDR1 is LNHDA, CDR2 SQIVND (reference sequence). This CDR3 region has 17 residues. CDR3 in amino acids: CASSTIRQGLINSPLHF. The CDR3 nucleotides read TGTGCCAGTAGTACCATCCGACAGGGGCTAATTAATTCACCCCTCCACTTT.

V is TRBV7-9 and J is TRBJ1-1; TRBD1 agrees at 7 bases. The CDR3 covers 16 residues. In germline, CDR1 is SEHNR, CDR2 FQNEAQ (reference sequence). Trimming took 3 bases from V and 7 from J; bases not matched to a gene: 14. In DNA, the CDR3 is TGTGCCAGCAGCTTTCCGGGACAGCCGAACAAGGGTGAAGCTTTCTTT. Translation: CASSFPGQPNKGEAFF.

The chain couples TRBV6-5 to TRBJ2-5, with 7 nucleotides matching TRBD1. The DNA end is more similar to TRBJ2-7, so the J call may be wrong. This CDR3 comprises 13 residues. Germline CDR1 MNHEY, CDR2 SVGAGI. The CDR3 nucleotides read TGTGCCAGCACCTGGACAGGAGCCTACGAGCAGTACTTC. Amino acids: CASTWTGAYEQYF.

The chain carries TRBV6-6 and TRBJ1-1; D possibly corresponds to TRBD1 (5 bases). V lost 6 bases and J lost 0, with 17 bases in between. From germline, CDR1 is MNHNY and CDR2 SVGAGI (reference sequence). CDR3 length: 16 residues. The CDR3 loop reads CASRDRAHDLNTEAFF. CDR3 bases: TGTGCCAGCAGAGACAGAGCCCACGATTTGAACACTGAAGCTTTCTTT.

The V call is TRBV13, the J call TRBJ2-1; 11 bases are shared with TRBD2. The germline CDR1 and CDR2 sequences are PRHDT and FYEKMQ (reference sequence). The CDR3 is 14 amino acids. Unmatched junction bases numbered 3, after V lost 1 base and J lost 10 bases. The CDR3 DNA is TGTGCCAGCAGCTTAGTAGGGACTAGCGGCGAGCAGTTCTTC. It codes for CASSLVGTSGEQFF.

The chain uses TRBV5-1 and TRBJ1-2; 8 positions agree with TRBD1. The CDR3 extends over 14 amino acids. The germline gives CDR1 SGHRS, CDR2 YFSETQ. V lost 0 bases, J lost 7 bases, and 5 bases stayed unmatched. CDR3 DNA sequence: TGCGCCAGCAGCTTGGGGCAGGGGGCTCTTGGCTACACCTTC. This codes for CASSLGQGALGYTF.